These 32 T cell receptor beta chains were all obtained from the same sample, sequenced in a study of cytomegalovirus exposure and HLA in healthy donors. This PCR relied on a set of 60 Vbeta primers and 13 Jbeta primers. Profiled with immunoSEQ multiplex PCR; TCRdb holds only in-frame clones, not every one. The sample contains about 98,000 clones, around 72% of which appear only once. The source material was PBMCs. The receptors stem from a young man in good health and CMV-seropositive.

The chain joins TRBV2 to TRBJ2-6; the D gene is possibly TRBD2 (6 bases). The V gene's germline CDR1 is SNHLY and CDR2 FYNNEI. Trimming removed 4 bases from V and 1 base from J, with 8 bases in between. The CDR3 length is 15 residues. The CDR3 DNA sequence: TGTGCCAGCAGTGTGGGGGGATCTGGGGCCAACGTCCTGACTTTC. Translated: CASSVGGSGANVLTF.

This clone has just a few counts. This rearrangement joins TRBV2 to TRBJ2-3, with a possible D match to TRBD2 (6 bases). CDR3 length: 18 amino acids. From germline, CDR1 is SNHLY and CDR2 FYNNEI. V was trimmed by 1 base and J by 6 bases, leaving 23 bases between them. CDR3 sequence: CASSEVPGLAGRRDTQYF. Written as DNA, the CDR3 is TGTGCCAGCAGTGAAGTTCCCGGCCTTGCGGGGCGGAGGGATACGCAGTATTTT.

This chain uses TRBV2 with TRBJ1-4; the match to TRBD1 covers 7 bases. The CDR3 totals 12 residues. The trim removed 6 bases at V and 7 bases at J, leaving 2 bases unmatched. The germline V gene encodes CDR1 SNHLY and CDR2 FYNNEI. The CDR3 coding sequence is TGTGCCAGCAGAGGGGGCCTTGAAAAACTGTTTTTT. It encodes CASRGGLEKLFF.

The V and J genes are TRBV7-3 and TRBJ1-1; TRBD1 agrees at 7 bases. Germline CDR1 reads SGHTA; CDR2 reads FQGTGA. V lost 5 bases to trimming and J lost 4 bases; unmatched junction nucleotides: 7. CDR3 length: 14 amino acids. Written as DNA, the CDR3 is TGTGCCAGCAGCCCCGGACCAGGGGGCACTGAAGCTTTCTTT. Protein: CASSPGPGGTEAFF.

This chain's CDR3 is CASAGTADGETQYF. CDR3 nucleotide sequence: TGTGCCAGCGCTGGGACTGCTGATGGGGAGACCCAGTACTTC. The V gene is TRBV6-4, the J gene TRBJ2-5, with D possibly being TRBD2 (6 bases). V lost 8 bases to trimming and J lost 5 bases, with 18 bases between them. The CDR3 length is 14 residues. In germline, CDR1 is MRHNA, CDR2 SNTAGT.

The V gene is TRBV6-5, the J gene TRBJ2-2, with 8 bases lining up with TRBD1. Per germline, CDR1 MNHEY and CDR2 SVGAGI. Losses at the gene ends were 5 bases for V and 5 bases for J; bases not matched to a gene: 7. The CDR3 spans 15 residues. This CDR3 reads CASSPGGTGTGELFF. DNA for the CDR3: TGTGCCAGCAGTCCAGGGGGCACGGGGACCGGGGAGCTGTTTTTT.

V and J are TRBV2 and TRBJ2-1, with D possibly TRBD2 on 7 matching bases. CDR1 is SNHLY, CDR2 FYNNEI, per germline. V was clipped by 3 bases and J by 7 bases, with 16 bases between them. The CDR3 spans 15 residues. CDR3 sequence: CASSDRWGGGNEQFF. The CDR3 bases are TGTGCCAGCAGTGATCGGTGGGGGGGCGGAAATGAGCAGTTCTTC.

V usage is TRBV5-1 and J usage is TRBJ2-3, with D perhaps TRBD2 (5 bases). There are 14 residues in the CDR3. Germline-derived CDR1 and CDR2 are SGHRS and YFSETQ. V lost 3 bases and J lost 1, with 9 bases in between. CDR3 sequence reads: CASSSPGGTDTQYF. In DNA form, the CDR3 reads TGCGCCAGCAGCTCCCCCGGGGGCACAGATACGCAGTATTTT.

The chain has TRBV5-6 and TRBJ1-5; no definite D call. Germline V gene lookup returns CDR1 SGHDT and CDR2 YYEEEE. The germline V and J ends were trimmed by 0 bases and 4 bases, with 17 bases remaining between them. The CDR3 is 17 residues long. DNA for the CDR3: TGTGCCAGCAGCTTGGGAGTTATAACAGAGCTTAATCAGCCCCAGCATTTT. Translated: CASSLGVITELNQPQHF.

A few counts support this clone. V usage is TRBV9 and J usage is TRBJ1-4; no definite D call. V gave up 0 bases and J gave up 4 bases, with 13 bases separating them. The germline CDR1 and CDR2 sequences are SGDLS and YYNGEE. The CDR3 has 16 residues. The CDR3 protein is CASSVGAGGGNEKLFF. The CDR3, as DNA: TGTGCCAGCAGCGTAGGTGCGGGAGGCGGTAATGAAAAACTGTTTTTT. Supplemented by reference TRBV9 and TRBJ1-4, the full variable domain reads DSGVTQTPKHLITATGQRVTLRCSPRSGDLSVYWYQQSLDQGLQFLIQYYNGEERAKGNILERFSAQQFPDLHSELNLSSLELGDSALYFCASSVGAGGGNEKLFFGSGTQLSVL.

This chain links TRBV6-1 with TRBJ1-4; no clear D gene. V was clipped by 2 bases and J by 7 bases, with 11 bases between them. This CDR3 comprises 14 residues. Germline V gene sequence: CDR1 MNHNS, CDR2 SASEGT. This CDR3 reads CASSERGIIEKLFF. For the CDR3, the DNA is TGTGCCAGCAGTGAACGCGGCATTATTGAAAAACTGTTTTTT.

The CDR3 sequence is CASSQAGLAGELFF. The CDR3 nucleotides are TGCGCCAGCAGCCAAGCCGGGTTGGCCGGGGAGCTGTTTTTT. This chain connects TRBV4-1 to TRBJ2-2; unclear D gene. Germline V lookup: CDR1 MGHRA, CDR2 YSYEKL. The CDR3 extends over 14 amino acids. V was clipped by 1 base and J by 6 bases, with 9 bases between them.

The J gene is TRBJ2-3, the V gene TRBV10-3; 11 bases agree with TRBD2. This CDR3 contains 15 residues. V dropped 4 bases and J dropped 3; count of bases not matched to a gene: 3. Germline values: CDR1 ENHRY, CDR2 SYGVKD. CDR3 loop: CAISGIAGGTDTQYF. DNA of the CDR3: TGTGCCATCAGTGGGATAGCGGGGGGGACAGATACGCAGTATTTT.

The chain's CDR3 is CASSLAGRGQETQYF. CDR3 DNA sequence: TGTGCCAGCAGCTTGGCCGGACGGGGCCAAGAGACCCAGTACTTC. The chain joins TRBV5-8 to TRBJ2-5; D possibly corresponds to TRBD2 (5 bases). CDR3 length: 15 amino acids. Trimming cost V 0 bases and J 1 base, with 10 bases left between them. Germline V gene lookup returns CDR1 SGHTS and CDR2 YDEGEE.

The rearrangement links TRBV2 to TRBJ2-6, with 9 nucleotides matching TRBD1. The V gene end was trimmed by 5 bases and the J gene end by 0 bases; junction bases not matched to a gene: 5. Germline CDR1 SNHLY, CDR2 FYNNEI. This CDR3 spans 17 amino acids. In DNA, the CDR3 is TGTGCCAGCAGTATTAGGACAGGGGCCTCTGGGGCCAACGTCCTGACTTTC. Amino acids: CASSIRTGASGANVLTF.

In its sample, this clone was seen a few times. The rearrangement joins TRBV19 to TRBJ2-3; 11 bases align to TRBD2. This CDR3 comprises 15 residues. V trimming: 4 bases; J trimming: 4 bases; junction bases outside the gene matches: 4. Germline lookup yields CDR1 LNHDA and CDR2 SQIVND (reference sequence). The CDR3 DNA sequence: TGTGCCAGTAGTACTCAGGGACTAGCGGCAGATACGCAGTATTTT. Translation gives CASSTQGLAADTQYF.

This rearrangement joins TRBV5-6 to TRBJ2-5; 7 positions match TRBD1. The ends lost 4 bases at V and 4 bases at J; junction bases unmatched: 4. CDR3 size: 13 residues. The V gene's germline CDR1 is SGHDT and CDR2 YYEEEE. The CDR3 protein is CASSEGQLETQYF. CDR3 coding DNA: TGTGCCAGCAGCGAGGGACAGTTAGAGACCCAGTACTTC. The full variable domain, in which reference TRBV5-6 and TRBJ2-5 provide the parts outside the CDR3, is DAGVTQSPTHLIKTRGQQVTLRCSPKSGHDTVSWYQQALGQGPQFIFQYYEEEERQRGNFPDRFSGHQFPNYSSELNVNALLLGDSALYLCASSEGQLETQYFGPGTRLLVL.

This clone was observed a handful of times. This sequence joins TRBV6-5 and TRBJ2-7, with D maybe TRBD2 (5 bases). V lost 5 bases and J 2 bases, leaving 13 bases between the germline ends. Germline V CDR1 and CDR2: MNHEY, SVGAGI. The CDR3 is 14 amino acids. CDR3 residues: CASSRSGSTYEQYF. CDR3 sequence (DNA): TGTGCCAGCAGTCGGAGCGGATCAACCTACGAGCAGTACTTC.

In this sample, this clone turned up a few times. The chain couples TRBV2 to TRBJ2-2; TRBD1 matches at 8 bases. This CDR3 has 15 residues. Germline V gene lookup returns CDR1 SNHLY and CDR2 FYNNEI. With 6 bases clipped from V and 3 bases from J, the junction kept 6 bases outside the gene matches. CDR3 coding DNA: TGTGCCAGCAGCGACAGGGGTCTGGACACCGGGGAGCTGTTTTTT. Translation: CASSDRGLDTGELFF.

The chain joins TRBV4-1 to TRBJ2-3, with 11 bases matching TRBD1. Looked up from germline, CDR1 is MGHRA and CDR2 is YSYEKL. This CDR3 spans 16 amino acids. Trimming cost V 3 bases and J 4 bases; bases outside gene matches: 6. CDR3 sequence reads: CASSHTGTGGPDTQYF. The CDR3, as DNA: TGCGCCAGCAGCCATACCGGGACAGGGGGGCCAGATACGCAGTATTTT.

This chain's CDR3 is CASSLHRDSTYEQYF. DNA for the CDR3: TGTGCCAGCAGCTTGCACCGGGACTCGACCTACGAGCAGTACTTC. The gene calls are TRBV5-7 and TRBJ2-7; D possibly corresponds to TRBD2 (6 bases). TRBV5-7 carries the ORF label, with uncertain function. The CDR3 spans 15 residues. V was pared by 1 base and J by 2 bases, with 13 bases between.

The CDR3 DNA reads TGTGCCAGCAGTTTTTCACTCGGGGGAAGCACTGAAGCTTTCTTT. Translating it yields CASSFSLGGSTEAFF. The chain joins TRBV28 to TRBJ1-1; possibly TRBD1 for D (5 bases). CDR3 length: 15 amino acids. Germline V CDR1 and CDR2: MDHEN, SYDVKM. V lost 3 bases to trimming and J lost 4 bases, with 15 bases between them.

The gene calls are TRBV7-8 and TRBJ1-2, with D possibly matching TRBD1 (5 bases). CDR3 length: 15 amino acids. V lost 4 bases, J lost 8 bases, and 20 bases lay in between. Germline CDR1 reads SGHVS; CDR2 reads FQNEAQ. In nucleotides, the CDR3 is TGTGCCAGCAGCTCTAGCCGCGGGACGACTGGGGGCTACACCTTC. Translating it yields CASSSSRGTTGGYTF.

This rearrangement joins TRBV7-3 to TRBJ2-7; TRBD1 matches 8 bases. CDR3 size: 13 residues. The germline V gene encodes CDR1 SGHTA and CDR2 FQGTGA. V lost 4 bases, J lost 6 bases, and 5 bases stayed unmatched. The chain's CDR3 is CASSSGTGSEQYF. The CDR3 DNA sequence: TGTGCCAGCAGCTCGGGGACAGGTAGCGAGCAGTACTTC.

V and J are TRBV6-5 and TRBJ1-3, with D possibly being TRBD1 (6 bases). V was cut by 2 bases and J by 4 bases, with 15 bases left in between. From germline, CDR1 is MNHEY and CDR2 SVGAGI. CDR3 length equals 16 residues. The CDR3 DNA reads TGTGCCAGCAGTTACCCGGACAGAAGTGAAGGAAACACCATATATTTT. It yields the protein CASSYPDRSEGNTIYF.

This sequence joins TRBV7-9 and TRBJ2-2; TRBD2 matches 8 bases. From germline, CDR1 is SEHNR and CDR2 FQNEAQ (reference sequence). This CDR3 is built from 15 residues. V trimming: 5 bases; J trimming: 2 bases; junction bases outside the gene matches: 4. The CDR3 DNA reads TGTGCCAGCAGCCCCAGCGGGGGCAACACCGGGGAGCTGTTTTTT. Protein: CASSPSGGNTGELFF.

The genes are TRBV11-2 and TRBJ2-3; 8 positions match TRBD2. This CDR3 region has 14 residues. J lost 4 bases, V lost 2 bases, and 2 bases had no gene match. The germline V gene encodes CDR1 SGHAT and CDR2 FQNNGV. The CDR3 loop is CASSLNGGADTQYF. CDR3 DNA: TGTGCCAGCAGCTTAAACGGGGGGGCAGATACGCAGTATTTT. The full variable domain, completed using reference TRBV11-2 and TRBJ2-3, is EAGVAQSPRYKIIEKRQSVAFWCNPISGHATLYWYQQILGQGPKLLIQFQNNGVVDDSQLPKDRFSAERLKGVDSTLKIQPAKLEDSAVYLCASSLNGGADTQYFGPGTRLTVL.

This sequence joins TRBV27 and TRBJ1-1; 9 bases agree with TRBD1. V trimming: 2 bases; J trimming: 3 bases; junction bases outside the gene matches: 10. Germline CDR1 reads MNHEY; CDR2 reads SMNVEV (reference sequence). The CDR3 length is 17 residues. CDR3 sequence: CASSLARDREVDTEAFF. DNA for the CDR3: TGTGCCAGCAGTTTAGCCCGGGACAGGGAAGTCGACACTGAAGCTTTCTTT.

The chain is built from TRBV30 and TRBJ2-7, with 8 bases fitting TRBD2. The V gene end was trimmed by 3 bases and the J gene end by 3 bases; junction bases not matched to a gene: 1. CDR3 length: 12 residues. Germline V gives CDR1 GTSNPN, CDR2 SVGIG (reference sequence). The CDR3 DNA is TGTGCCTGGAGCGGGAGGGGCTACGAGCAGTACTTC. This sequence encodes CAWSGRGYEQYF.

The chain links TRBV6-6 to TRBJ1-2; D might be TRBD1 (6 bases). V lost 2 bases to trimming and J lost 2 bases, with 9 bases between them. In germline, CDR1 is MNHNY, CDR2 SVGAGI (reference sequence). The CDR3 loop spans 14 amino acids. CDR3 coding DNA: TGTGCCAGCAGTTACCCGGGACAAAACTATGGCTACACCTTC. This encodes CASSYPGQNYGYTF.

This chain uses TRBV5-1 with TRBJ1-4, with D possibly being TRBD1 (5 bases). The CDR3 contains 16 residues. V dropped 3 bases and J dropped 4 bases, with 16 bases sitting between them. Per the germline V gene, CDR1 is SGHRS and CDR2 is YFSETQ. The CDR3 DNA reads TGCGCCAGCAGCTCCGGTGGAGGGGCAGGTAATGAAAAACTGTTTTTT. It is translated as CASSSGGGAGNEKLFF.

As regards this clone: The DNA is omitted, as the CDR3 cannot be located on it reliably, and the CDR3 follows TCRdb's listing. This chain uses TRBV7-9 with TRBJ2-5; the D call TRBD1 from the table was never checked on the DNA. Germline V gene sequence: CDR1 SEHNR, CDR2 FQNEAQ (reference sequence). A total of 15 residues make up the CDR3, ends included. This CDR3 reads CASSFGQGYQETQYF.